The sequence of this TCR beta chain was determined in a study of T cells in narcolepsy listed by TCRdb under 2018. Describing the broader study: Patients with narcolepsy type 1 or type 2 (NT1, NT2) were enrolled in the study together with healthy control donors. Autoreactive T cells targeting hypocretin neuron self-antigens (hypocretin, TRIB2) were sought in narcolepsy patients, and TCR Vbeta sequencing was used to track clonotypes in blood and CSF. Beyond this particular receptor, the publication reports: Plots comparing CSF and blood CD4+ T cell clonotypes from the same patient highlighted HCRT-specific and TRIB2-specific autoreactive clonotypes. Patients and controls had similar numbers of sequenced blood memory CD4+ clonotypes, with averages of approximately 40,000 in patients and 30,000 to 35,000 in controls. No sequences matching autoreactive T cell clones were contained in some blood memory CD4+ repertoires from patients and controls. Autoreactive clonotypes were reported to be detected serially in the blood of the same patients and of different patients, but not in the blood of healthy controls.

Libraries came from the immunoSEQ multiplex PCR assay. Imported from immuneACCESS, the table was reduced by TCRdb to in-frame sequences with V and J called. These copies leave out some clones; in studies compared against another copy, an unresolved V gene accounts for under half, and the cause of the remainder is not known. Here the sample has around 35,000 clones; more than 70% occur a single time. The top ten clonotypes cover 1% to 1.2% of the sample. Regarding this clone: Its antigen remains undetermined. The sample holds no much larger clone one base away, and base qualities are not on file. Other DNA sequences within the sample encode an identical CDR3.

Memory CD4+ T cells were sorted ex vivo from peripheral blood of narcolepsy patients and healthy controls for TCR Vbeta sequencing. The clonotype originates from a human donor in good health. The sample comprised memory (CD45RA-) CD4+ T cells from blood. The meaning of the sample's cell subset or site label: memory T cells sorted ex vivo from peripheral blood.

Read as DNA, the sequence is TGTGCCAGCTCACCTCTAGCGGGAGAAGAGACCCAGTACTTC. It specifies CASSPLAGEETQYF. The V and J segments used are TRBV18 and TRBJ2-5; 10 bases in the middle match TRBD2. From a lookup of the germline V gene, CDR1 and CDR2 are KGHSH and LQKENI. At the junction V is shortened by 3 bases and J by 3 bases; bases outside the gene matches: 1. From cysteine to phenylalanine, the CDR3 is 14 amino acids long. Only the CDR3 part of the read is kept: 42 bases, read in frame from the first base.